The 10 T cell receptor beta chains below were found in one sample sequenced in a study of identical twins. TCRdb re-analysed the 5' RACE reads in MiXCR, keeping a single row per CDR3 protein. This sample has some 460,000 distinct CDR3 sequences, with 13% to 15% found just once. The data also belong to a second study, concerning yellow fever vaccine responses in identical twins.

The sample comprised CD4+ T cells sorted from blood. All receptors derive from a woman between 18 and 30 years old in good health.

This clonotype was recorded a few times. The rearrangement joins TRBV29-1 to TRBJ2-5; the D is unclear. This CDR3 comprises 10 residues. Trimming took 4 bases from V and 4 from J, leaving 4 bases between them. The germline CDR1 and CDR2 sequences are SQVTM and ANQGSEA. CDR3 loop: CSVVAETQYF. DNA of the CDR3: TGCAGCGTTGTTGCAGAGACCCAGTACTTC.

This clonotype showed up just a few times. The genes are TRBV20-1 and TRBJ2-1; D is perhaps TRBD1 (5 bases). This CDR3 has 14 amino acids. V was shortened by 0 bases and J by 9 bases, with 15 bases between the two germline ends. From germline, CDR1 is DFQATT and CDR2 SNEGSKA (reference sequence). CDR3 nucleotide sequence: TGCAGTGCTAGAGAGGACCCTCAAAGGGGTGAGCAGTTCTTC. As protein: CSAREDPQRGEQFF.

This clonotype occurred a few times. At one of its ends the junction is not consistent with the germline gene, which may arise from a read error. V and J are TRBV12-3 or TRBV12-4 and TRBJ2-1; 16 positions match TRBD2. The CDR3 consists of 18 residues. CDR3 protein: CAISLPRLGTSGRVEQFF. As DNA, the CDR3 is TGTGCCATCAGTTTACCCCGGTTGGGGACTAGCGGGAGGGTTGAGCAGTTCTTC.

This rearrangement joins TRBV6-2 or TRBV6-3 to TRBJ2-2; 7 bases are a match to TRBD1. Germline V gene lookup returns CDR1 MNHEY and CDR2 SVGEGT. The CDR3 covers 16 residues. J was trimmed by 1 base and V by 5 bases; bases with no gene match: 7. The CDR3 DNA reads as TGTGCCAGCAGTACGACACGGACAGGGAACACCGGGGAGCTGTTTTTT. It yields the protein CASSTTRTGNTGELFF.

V is TRBV28 and J is TRBJ2-7, with D maybe TRBD1 (6 bases). The CDR3 totals 15 residues. V lost 5 bases, J lost 6 bases, and 20 bases lay in between. Germline CDR1 and CDR2: MDHEN and SYDVKM. CDR3 sequence: CASSPSVTGSSEQYF. CDR3 bases: TGTGCCAGCAGTCCCTCAGTAACAGGGTCGTCCGAGCAGTACTTC. Combining the CDR3 with reference TRBV28 and TRBJ2-7 gives the whole variable domain DVKVTQSSRYLVKRTGEKVFLECVQDMDHENMFWYRQDPGLGLRLIYFSYDVKMKEKGDIPEGYSVSREKKERFSLILESASTNQTSMYLCASSPSVTGSSEQYFGPGTRLTVT.

This rearrangement joins TRBV5-1 to TRBJ2-1; 7 bases fit TRBD1. CDR1 and CDR2 from the germline V gene are SGHRS and YFSETQ. The CDR3 consists of 14 residues. V shed 6 bases and J 1 base; nucleotides not matched to a gene: 4. The CDR3 coding sequence is TGCGCCAGCAAAGAGGGGGCATCCTACAATGAGCAGTTCTTC. It codes for CASKEGASYNEQFF. Drawing the rest from reference TRBV5-1 and TRBJ2-1, the complete variable domain is KAGVTQTPRYLIKTRGQQVTLSCSPISGHRSVSWYQQTPGQGLQFLFEYFSETQRNKGNFPGRFSGRQFSNSRSEMNVSTLELGDSALYLCASKEGASYNEQFFGPGTRLTVL.

This clonotype was seen a few times. The chain links TRBV5-1 to TRBJ2-3, with D perhaps assigned TRBD1 or TRBD2 (5 bases each). V was pared by 3 bases and J by 3 bases, with 20 bases between. Per the germline V gene, CDR1 is SGHRS and CDR2 is YFSETQ. CDR3 length: 17 amino acids. The CDR3 region has the DNA TGCGCCAGCAGCTCCGGGACGATGGGGTTCGGGACAGATACGCAGTATTTT. It yields the protein CASSSGTMGFGTDTQYF.

This clonotype turned up a few times. J is TRBJ2-1 and V is TRBV12-3 or TRBV12-4, with 12 bases aligning to TRBD2. The trim removed 10 bases at V and 9 bases at J, leaving 7 bases unmatched. The CDR3 is made up of 13 amino acids. The CDR3 loop reads CATASGGAAEQFF. The CDR3 DNA follows: TGTGCCACCGCTAGCGGGGGGGCCGCTGAGCAGTTCTTC.

This clonotype was detected a few times. This chain uses TRBV6-2 or TRBV6-3 with TRBJ2-1; TRBD2 aligns across 12 bases. Germline assignment: CDR1 MNHEY and CDR2 SVGEGT. V dropped 11 bases and J dropped 5; count of bases not matched to a gene: 7. This CDR3 comprises 14 residues. CDR3 coding DNA: TGTGCCTCAAACGGACTAGCGGGACACAATGAGCAGTTCTTC. Its translation is CASNGLAGHNEQFF.

This clonotype was recorded at least ten times. The V gene is TRBV20-1, the J gene TRBJ2-3; 9 bases fit TRBD2. V dropped 3 bases and J dropped 2; count of bases not matched to a gene: 6. The CDR3 extends over 15 amino acids. CDR1 and CDR2 (germline): DFQATT, SNEGSKA (reference sequence). CDR3 region: CSASKSGGSTDTQYF. Here the CDR3 DNA reads TGCAGTGCTAGTAAAAGCGGGGGGTCCACAGATACGCAGTATTTT.